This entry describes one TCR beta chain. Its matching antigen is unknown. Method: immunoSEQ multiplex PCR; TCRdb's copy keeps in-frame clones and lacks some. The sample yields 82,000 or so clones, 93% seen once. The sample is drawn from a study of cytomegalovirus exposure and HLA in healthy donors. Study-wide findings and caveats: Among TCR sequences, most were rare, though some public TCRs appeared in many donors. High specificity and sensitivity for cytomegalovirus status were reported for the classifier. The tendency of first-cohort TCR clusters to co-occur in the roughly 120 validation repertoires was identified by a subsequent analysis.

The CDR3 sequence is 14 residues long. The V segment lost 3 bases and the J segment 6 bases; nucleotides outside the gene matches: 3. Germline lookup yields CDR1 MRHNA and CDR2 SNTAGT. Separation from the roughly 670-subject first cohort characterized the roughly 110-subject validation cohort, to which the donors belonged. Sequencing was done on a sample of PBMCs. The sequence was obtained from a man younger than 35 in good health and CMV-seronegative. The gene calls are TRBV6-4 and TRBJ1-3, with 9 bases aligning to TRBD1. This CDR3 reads CASSDGQGLNTIYF. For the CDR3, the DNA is TGTGCCAGCAGTGATGGACAGGGGCTAAACACCATATATTTT.